Given below is one T cell receptor beta chain in context. Its antigen is still unknown. These data belong to a study of shared clonotypes between healthy human individuals. Regarding the study as a whole: Specimens sampled were limited to blood, with tissue repertoires likely differing.

Sequencing was performed on unsorted PBMC DNA using ten immunoSEQ deep assay plates. The protocol was immunoSEQ multiplex PCR, while the TCRdb copy is restricted to in-frame clones and leaves out a portion. The sample lists approximately 440,000 clones, 70% to 80% occurring once. CDR3 size: 14 residues. The germline CDR1 and CDR2 sequences are SGHRS and YFSETQ. V was cut by 7 bases and J by 0 bases, with 10 bases left in between. The sample consisted of PBMCs. This receptor was taken from a woman aged 40 to 49 in good health. Some clones in this sample may be carry-over from other donors' samples. The J gene is TRBJ1-4, the V gene TRBV5-1, with D unclear. This CDR3 is CASRDTATNEKLFF. The CDR3 DNA is TGCGCCAGCCGTGACACAGCAACTAATGAAAAACTGTTTTTT.